The 22 T cell receptor beta chains presented below share a single source sample, sequenced in a study of blood T cell repertoires in COVID-19. Here immunoSEQ multiplex PCR was the method, and the copy in TCRdb shows in-frame clones only, minus some. This repertoire shows under 65,000 clones, more than 80% found once; its top ten account for roughly 2.3%. The sequencing sample was made of peripheral blood. All receptors derive from a human donor in a cohort sampled during active COVID-19.

The chain carries TRBV5-8 and TRBJ1-5; 7 nucleotides align to TRBD1. CDR1 is SGHTS, CDR2 YDEGEE, per germline. Germline trimming cut 1 base from V and 2 bases from J; bases unmatched to any gene: 3. The CDR3 is 15 amino acids. Here the CDR3 reads CASSLRQGGNQPQHF. The CDR3 DNA follows: TGTGCCAGCAGCTTGCGGCAGGGGGGCAATCAGCCCCAGCATTTT.

The V and J genes are TRBV5-1 and TRBJ2-3; 8 bases fit TRBD2. The CDR3 is 15 residues long. V gave up 5 bases and J gave up 6 bases; unmatched junction bases: 11. Germline V CDR1 and CDR2: SGHRS, YFSETQ. The CDR3 region has the DNA TGCGCCAGCAGTTCCTCCGGGACTAGAGGGGATACGCAGTATTTT. Translated, it gives CASSSSGTRGDTQYF.

The chain joins TRBV7-2 to TRBJ1-1; D may be TRBD1 (5 bases). The CDR3 extends over 13 amino acids. Germline V gives CDR1 SGHTA, CDR2 FQGNSA. V dropped 5 bases and J dropped 1 base, with 8 bases sitting between them. CDR3 protein: CASSNQGNTEAFF. The CDR3 nucleotides are TGTGCCAGCAGCAACCAGGGGAACACTGAAGCTTTCTTT.

The V call is TRBV28, the J call TRBJ1-1, with 11 bases matching TRBD1. The CDR3 is 15 residues long. Germline assignment: CDR1 MDHEN and CDR2 SYDVKM. Unmatched junction bases numbered 4, after V lost 2 bases and J lost 5 bases. CDR3: CASSLGGTGGTEAFF. The DNA of the CDR3 is TGTGCCAGCAGTTTAGGAGGGACAGGGGGGACTGAAGCTTTCTTT.

The V gene is TRBV5-1, the J gene TRBJ2-3; the match to TRBD2 covers 8 bases. The junction had 12 bases not matched to a gene; V was cut back by 0 bases and J by 0 bases. The CDR3 loop spans 19 amino acids. The germline V gene has CDR1 SGHRS and CDR2 YFSETQ. CDR3 nucleotides: TGCGCCAGCAGCTTGGCCCTAGCGGGTGATCGAGCTAGCACAGATACGCAGTATTTT. It translates to CASSLALAGDRASTDTQYF.

The chain links TRBV10-2 to TRBJ2-7; 10 bases align to TRBD2. The V gene's germline CDR1 is WSHSY and CDR2 SAAADI. V trimming: 4 bases; J trimming: 1 base; junction bases outside the gene matches: 7. CDR3 length: 16 residues. The CDR3 region has the DNA TGCGCCAGCAGTGGACTGGCTAGCGGGGGTTCCTACGAGCAGTACTTC. Residues: CASSGLASGGSYEQYF.

This chain joins TRBV12-3 or TRBV12-4 and TRBJ2-3; the match to TRBD1 covers 9 bases. With V trimmed by 3 bases and J by 9 bases, 4 bases remained unmatched. The CDR3 is 13 amino acids. CDR3: CASSFSGQGTQYF. CDR3 DNA sequence: TGTGCCAGCAGTTTTTCGGGACAGGGCACGCAGTATTTT.

The chain joins TRBV7-2 to TRBJ2-1; TRBD2 might be the D (6 bases). V was cut by 2 bases and J by 5 bases, with 13 bases left in between. This CDR3 has 15 amino acids. Germline values: CDR1 SGHTA, CDR2 FQGNSA. Here the CDR3 DNA reads TGTGCCAGCAGCTTACGACTAGACGGCCACAATGAGCAGTTCTTC. Translation gives CASSLRLDGHNEQFF.

The J gene is TRBJ2-2, the V gene TRBV28; TRBD2 aligns across 9 bases. The CDR3 totals 15 residues. CDR1 MDHEN and CDR2 SYDVKM come from the germline V gene. With V trimmed by 6 bases and J by 1 base, 3 bases remained unmatched. CDR3 sequence (DNA): TGTGCCAGCAGACGAGCGGGAGGGAACACCGGGGAGCTGTTTTTT. Protein product: CASRRAGGNTGELFF. Using reference TRBV28 and TRBJ2-2 for the parts outside the CDR3, the full variable domain is DVKVTQSSRYLVKRTGEKVFLECVQDMDHENMFWYRQDPGLGLRLIYFSYDVKMKEKGDIPEGYSVSREKKERFSLILESASTNQTSMYLCASRRAGGNTGELFFGEGSRLTVL.

V usage is TRBV5-5 and J usage is TRBJ2-7, with 7 positions matching TRBD1. The CDR3 runs to 15 residues. Germline V gene sequence: CDR1 SGHKS, CDR2 YYEKEE (reference sequence). The trim removed 5 bases at V and 6 bases at J, leaving 14 bases unmatched. CDR3 amino acids: CASSVSSGQTCEQYF. The CDR3, as DNA: TGTGCCAGCAGTGTGAGTTCGGGACAGACCTGCGAGCAGTACTTC.

The genes are TRBV5-1 and TRBJ1-2, with a tentative D call TRBD1 (5 bases). Germline V lookup: CDR1 SGHRS, CDR2 YFSETQ. This CDR3 spans 14 amino acids. Trimming removed 2 bases from V and 3 bases from J, with 11 bases in between. DNA for the CDR3: TGCGCCAGCAGCTTAGACAGCGGGGACTATGGCTACACCTTC. It yields the protein CASSLDSGDYGYTF.

The chain combines TRBV3-1 (or the pseudogene TRBV3-2) with TRBJ2-2, with 7 bases identical to TRBD2. Germline trimming cut 6 bases from V and 4 bases from J; bases unmatched to any gene: 5. Germline-derived CDR1 and CDR2 are LGHDT and YNNKEL (reference sequence). This CDR3 is 14 amino acids long. This CDR3 is CASRSGGGTGELFF. The DNA for the CDR3 is TGTGCCAGCAGGTCGGGGGGAGGCACCGGGGAGCTGTTTTTT.

The rearrangement links TRBV7-6 to TRBJ2-7, with TRBD2 identical over 10 bases. This CDR3 comprises 17 residues. V lost 5 bases, J lost 3 bases, and 13 bases stayed unmatched. Germline values: CDR1 SGHVS, CDR2 FNYEAQ. The CDR3 here is CASSPRAGGGSYYEQYF. For the CDR3, the DNA is TGTGCCAGCAGCCCTAGAGCGGGAGGGGGCTCCTACTACGAGCAGTACTTC.

The gene calls are TRBV12-3 or TRBV12-4 and TRBJ2-7, with a possible D match to TRBD1 (5 bases). The CDR3 sequence is 13 residues long. V lost 5 bases and J 3 bases, leaving 11 bases between the germline ends. In DNA, the CDR3 is TGTGCCAGCAGTCGACAGCGCAACTACGAGCAGTACTTC. It is translated as CASSRQRNYEQYF.

The chain combines TRBV7-9 with TRBJ2-1; unclear D gene. Germline-derived CDR1 and CDR2 are SEHNR and FQNEAQ (reference sequence). The V and J ends lost 5 bases and 9 bases respectively, with 17 bases between them. This CDR3 has 14 amino acids. In DNA, the CDR3 is TGTGCCAGCAGCCTCGCAGGCGATACCGCTGAGCAGTTCTTC. Translated, it gives CASSLAGDTAEQFF. The full variable domain, in which reference TRBV7-9 and TRBJ2-1 provide the parts outside the CDR3, is DTGVSQNPRHKITKRGQNVTFRCDPISEHNRLYWYRQTLGQGPEFLTYFQNEAQLEKSRLLSDRFSAERPKGSFSTLEIQRTEQGDSAMYLCASSLAGDTAEQFFGPGTRLTVL.

The genes are TRBV6-1 and TRBJ2-7, with 12 bases identical to TRBD2. J gave up 1 base and V 1 base, and 2 bases lay outside the gene matches. The CDR3 covers 16 residues. CDR1 is MNHNS and CDR2 is SASEGT in the germline V gene. CDR3 in DNA: TGTGCCAGCAGTGAAGGACTAGCGGGAGCTTCCTACGAGCAGTACTTC. This sequence encodes CASSEGLAGASYEQYF.

This chain connects TRBV27 to TRBJ2-7; 9 bases match TRBD1. The CDR3 length is 15 residues. V dropped 7 bases and J dropped 2; count of bases not matched to a gene: 9. From germline, CDR1 is MNHEY and CDR2 SMNVEV (reference sequence). In DNA form, the CDR3 reads TGTGCCAGCATGCCATGGGGACAGGGTGCCTACGAGCAGTACTTC. This gives the protein CASMPWGQGAYEQYF.

This chain uses TRBV12-3 or TRBV12-4 with TRBJ2-3; D is undetermined. The CDR3 extends over 13 amino acids. V dropped 2 bases and J dropped 2 bases, with 5 bases sitting between them. The CDR3 DNA reads as TGTGCCAGCAGTTTAATGGCCACAGATACGCAGTATTTT. This sequence encodes CASSLMATDTQYF.

This clone is deemed medium-sized. The CDR3 nucleotides are TGTGCCAGCTCACCCCAGGTTTCCTGGCAGTACTTC. The encoded protein is CASSPQVSWQYF. V gene TRBV18 combines with J gene TRBJ2-7; no definite D call. Per the germline V gene, CDR1 is KGHSH and CDR2 is LQKENI. Trimming left V 3 bases short and J 9 bases short, with 12 bases between. This CDR3 contains 12 residues.

The chain recombines TRBV18 with TRBJ2-5; 9 nucleotides line up with TRBD1. Germline assignment: CDR1 KGHSH and CDR2 LQKENI. The CDR3 covers 14 residues. The ends lost 3 bases at V and 5 bases at J; junction bases unmatched: 4. The CDR3 here is CASSPGQGWETQYF. As DNA, the CDR3 is TGTGCCAGCTCACCCGGACAGGGGTGGGAGACCCAGTACTTC.

The J gene is TRBJ2-7, the V gene TRBV5-5; 8 nucleotides line up with TRBD1. This CDR3 is built from 15 residues. Germline-derived CDR1 and CDR2 are SGHKS and YYEKEE (reference sequence). J lost 0 bases, V lost 4 bases, and 6 bases had no gene match. CDR3 loop: CASSLGQETSYEQYF. For the CDR3, the DNA is TGTGCCAGCAGCCTGGGACAGGAAACCTCCTACGAGCAGTACTTC.

The chain employs TRBV4-3 and TRBJ2-3; 16 nucleotides agree with TRBD2. CDR1 is LGHNA and CDR2 is YSLEER in the germline V gene. J lost 4 bases, V lost 0 bases, and 7 bases had no gene match. This CDR3 has 19 amino acids. The CDR3 loop is CASSQDGGTSGGGPDTQYF. CDR3 in DNA: TGCGCCAGCAGCCAAGATGGTGGGACTAGCGGGGGGGGCCCAGATACGCAGTATTTT.